This T cell receptor beta chain appears in the sequencing data of a study of T cell changes during pregnancy in multiple sclerosis. This CDR3 region has 15 residues. V trimming: 4 bases; J trimming: 6 bases; junction bases outside the gene matches: 10. The germline V gene encodes CDR1 SGHDT and CDR2 YYEEEE. The method was immunoSEQ multiplex PCR; TCRdb's version includes in-frame clones alone and lacks a portion of them. The sample shows 40,000 or so clones, approximately 90% of them seen only once. The chain links TRBV5-6 to TRBJ2-7, with 10 bases lining up with TRBD1. This TCR was recovered from a female donor with multiple sclerosis, enrolled in a pregnancy study. The sequences come from peripheral blood, collected before pregnancy. The CDR3 region is CASSPHGTGVSEQYF. CDR3 DNA: TGTGCCAGCAGCCCGCATGGGACAGGGGTGAGCGAGCAGTACTTC.